This T cell receptor beta chain comes out of a study of T cell repertoires in cytomegalovirus infection. At the level of the study: Selected CMV epitopes included recently identified HLA-C-restricted ones as well as well-studied HLA-B-restricted ones. It was the public TCR beta signatures that indicated both CMV infection and matching HLA type. General study points: Summed frequency of public TCR beta families distinguished CMV carriers with the relevant HLA.

CDR1 and CDR2 (germline): SQVTM, ANQGSEA. V was pared by 7 bases and J by 4 bases, with 15 bases between. This CDR3 comprises 13 residues. Notes on this clonotype: Its antigen remains unknown.

Via MiXCR, TCRdb re-called the reads, giving one row per CDR3 protein. The data show roughly 27,000 distinct CDR3 sequences, about 19% seen once. This TCR derives from a human donor in good health (CMV status not recorded). Some clones in this sample may be carry-over from other donors' samples. Source: CD8+ T cells from cultured PBMCs, taken from culture after CMV antigen stimulation. The chain links TRBV29-1 to TRBJ2-3; D may be TRBD2 (6 bases). CDR3 protein: CSAEESGPDTQYF. The CDR3 region has the DNA TGCAGCGCGGAAGAAAGCGGGCCAGATACGCAGTATTTT.